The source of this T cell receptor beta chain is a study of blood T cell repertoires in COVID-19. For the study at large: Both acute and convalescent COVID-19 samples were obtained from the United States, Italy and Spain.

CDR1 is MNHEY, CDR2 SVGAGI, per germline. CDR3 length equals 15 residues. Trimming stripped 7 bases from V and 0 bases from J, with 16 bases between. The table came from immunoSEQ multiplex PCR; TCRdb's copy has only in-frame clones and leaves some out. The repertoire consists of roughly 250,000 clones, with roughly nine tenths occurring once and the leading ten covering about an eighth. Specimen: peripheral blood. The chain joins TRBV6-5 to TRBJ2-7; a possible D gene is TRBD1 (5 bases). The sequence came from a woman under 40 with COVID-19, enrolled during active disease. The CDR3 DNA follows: TGTGCCAGCATGGAACAGGTATCGTACTCCTACGAGCAGTACTTC. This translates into CASMEQVSYSYEQYF.